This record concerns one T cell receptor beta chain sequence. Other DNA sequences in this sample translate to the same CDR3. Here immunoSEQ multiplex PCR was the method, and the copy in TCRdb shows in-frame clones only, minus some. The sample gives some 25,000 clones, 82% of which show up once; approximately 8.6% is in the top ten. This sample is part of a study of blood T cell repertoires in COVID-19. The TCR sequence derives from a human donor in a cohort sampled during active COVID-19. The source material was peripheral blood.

CDR3 DNA: TGTGCCAGCAGCCCGACAGGGCAAGAGACCCAGTACTTC. Translated: CASSPTGQETQYF. The J gene is TRBJ2-5, the V gene TRBV5-6; 7 bases align to TRBD1. The V gene end was trimmed by 4 bases and the J gene end by 2 bases; junction bases not matched to a gene: 2. Germline CDR1 SGHDT, CDR2 YYEEEE. The CDR3 is made up of 13 amino acids.